This is a list of T cell receptor beta chains from one sample in a study of T cell repertoires in cytomegalovirus infection. One entry per CDR3 protein, called by TCRdb with MiXCR from the reads. This table has about 140,000 distinct CDR3 sequences, about 6% appearing once. Sequencing used PBMCs. Receptors were obtained from a human donor in good health (CMV status not recorded). Some clones in this sample may be carry-over from other donors' samples. CDR3s include the opening cysteine and the closing phenylalanine or tryptophan. Each record gives: J gene, clone size, D gene, V gene, CDR3 DNA, CDR3 protein. D genes are given only for firm matches. Some rows mark clone size as missing; the rest say once, few, many or name a class of expanded clone.

J: TRBJ2-3
size: many
D: -
V: TRBV11-2
DNA: TGTGCCAGCAGCTTCTATCGGGGCTGGAGCACAGATACGCAGTATTTT
CDR3: CASSFYRGWSTDTQYF

J: TRBJ1-5
size: many
D: TRBD1
V: TRBV19
DNA: TGTGCCAGTAGACGGGACAGGGCGGACAATCAGCCCCAGCATTTT
CDR3: CASRRDRADNQPQHF

J: TRBJ2-3
size: many
D: -
V: TRBV6-1
DNA: TGTGCCAGCAGTGAAATGTCCCGATCCGGTACGCAGTATTTT
CDR3: CASSEMSRSGTQYF

J: TRBJ1-1
size: many
D: -
V: TRBV11-2
DNA: TGTGCCTCCCGGACCCCGAAAACAGGGTCTGAAGCTTTCTTT
CDR3: CASRTPKTGSEAFF

J: TRBJ2-3
size: many
D: -
V: TRBV11-2
DNA: TGTGCCAGCAGCGCCGGGACTGATCCTAGCACAGATACGCAGTATTTT
CDR3: CASSAGTDPSTDTQYF

J: TRBJ1-1
size: many
D: -
V: TRBV11-2
DNA: TGTGCCAGCAGCCGCCGAGTTAGCGGGACTTTCGCTTTCTTT
CDR3: CASSRRVSGTFAFF

J: TRBJ2-1
size: -
D: TRBD2
V: TRBV6-2/TRBV6-3
DNA: TGTGCCAGCAGTTACTCACCCCCTAGCGGGGGTAACAATGAGCAGTTCTTC
CDR3: CASSYSPPSGGNNEQFF

J: TRBJ2-1
size: -
D: TRBD1
V: TRBV20-1
DNA: TGCAGTGCTAGAGATTTGACAGGGGGACGAAATGAGCAGTTCTTC
CDR3: CSARDLTGGRNEQFF

J: TRBJ2-1
size: many
D: -
V: TRBV5-6
DNA: TGTGCCAGCAGCGAGCCCCAGGAGGGGGTAAATGAGCAGTTCTTC
CDR3: CASSEPQEGVNEQFF

J: TRBJ1-6
size: many
D: TRBD1
V: TRBV20-1
DNA: TGCAGTGCTTCGGCCAGGGGGAGCTCCCTCCACTTT
CDR3: CSASARGSSLHF

J: TRBJ1-2
size: many
D: -
V: TRBV7-2
DNA: TGTGCCAGCAGTTTAGCGAGTAGAGGGGTTGGCTACACCTTC
CDR3: CASSLASRGVGYTF

J: TRBJ1-2
size: many
D: -
V: TRBV7-6
DNA: TGTGCCAGCAGCCCCGGACAGAACTATGGCTACACCTTC
CDR3: CASSPGQNYGYTF

J: TRBJ1-5
size: many
D: -
V: TRBV7-3
DNA: TGTGCCAGCAGCTTAATCCACGGGCAGCCCCAGCATTTT
CDR3: CASSLIHGQPQHF

J: TRBJ2-1
size: -
D: TRBD2
V: TRBV20-1
DNA: TGCAGTGCTAGAGGGGTGCTAGCGGTGTACAATGAGCAGTTCTTC
CDR3: CSARGVLAVYNEQFF

J: TRBJ2-7
size: many
D: TRBD1
V: TRBV28
DNA: TGTGCCAGCAGCTTCCCGGACAGGGGACGGAGCGAGCAGTACTTC
CDR3: CASSFPDRGRSEQYF

J: TRBJ2-7
size: few
D: TRBD1
V: TRBV12-3/TRBV12-4
DNA: TGTGCCAGCAGTTCGAACCGGGACAGGGCCTACGAGCAGTACTTC
CDR3: CASSSNRDRAYEQYF

J: TRBJ1-1
size: -
D: -
V: TRBV19
DNA: TGTGCCAGTAGAGGGGTGGGGAACACTGAAGCTTTCTTT
CDR3: CASRGVGNTEAFF

J: TRBJ2-1
size: many
D: -
V: TRBV18
DNA: TGTGCCAGCTCAGACTTTCAGGTCTACAATGAGCAGTTCTTC
CDR3: CASSDFQVYNEQFF

J: TRBJ2-7
size: many
D: -
V: TRBV7-2
DNA: TGTGCCAGCAGCCCAAGCTCCTACGAGCAGTACTTC
CDR3: CASSPSSYEQYF

J: TRBJ2-5
size: many
D: -
V: TRBV7-8
DNA: TGTGCCAGCAGCAGCCGCCAAGGGTATGAGACCCAGTACTTC
CDR3: CASSSRQGYETQYF

J: TRBJ2-4
size: many
D: -
V: TRBV7-2
DNA: TGTGCCAGCAGGTCTCGACCGGACGGAGCCAAAAACATTCAGTACTTC
CDR3: CASRSRPDGAKNIQYF

J: TRBJ2-7
size: many
D: -
V: TRBV28
DNA: TGTGCCTCCACAGGCCCCTACGAGCAGTACTTC
CDR3: CASTGPYEQYF

J: TRBJ1-1
size: many
D: -
V: TRBV7-2
DNA: TGTGCCAGCGGGTGGAGTAGTCAGGGGTTTAACACTGAAGCTTTCTTT
CDR3: CASGWSSQGFNTEAFF

J: TRBJ1-1
size: many
D: -
V: TRBV7-9
DNA: TGTGCCAGCAGCTTAGGGCCAGGAGCTTTCTTT
CDR3: CASSLGPGAFF

J: TRBJ1-5
size: -
D: -
V: TRBV9
DNA: TGTGCCAGCAGCGTGGGTATAGATCAGCCCCAGCATTTT
CDR3: CASSVGIDQPQHF

J: TRBJ2-7
size: many
D: -
V: TRBV7-2
DNA: TGTGCCAGCAGCCCGGACGGCTTCTACGAGCAGTACTTC
CDR3: CASSPDGFYEQYF

J: TRBJ1-1
size: many
D: -
V: TRBV25-1
DNA: TGTGCCAGCAGTGAAGTCCCATTGGGCACTGAAGCTTTCTTT
CDR3: CASSEVPLGTEAFF

J: TRBJ1-5
size: many
D: -
V: TRBV7-2
DNA: TGTGCCAGCAGCTCAGTTTTTAGCAATCAGCCCCAGCATTTT
CDR3: CASSSVFSNQPQHF

J: TRBJ1-5
size: many
D: -
V: TRBV28
DNA: TGTGCCAGCAGTTTAATGGCTGGGGGGTATCAGCCCCAGCATTTT
CDR3: CASSLMAGGYQPQHF

J: TRBJ2-5
size: -
D: -
V: TRBV6-2/TRBV6-3
DNA: TGTGCCAGCAGGGGACAAGGGGGACGGAAAGAGACCCAGTACTTC
CDR3: CASRGQGGRKETQYF

J: TRBJ2-1
size: few
D: TRBD2
V: TRBV5-1
DNA: TGCGCCAGCAGCTTGGTCGGGGGGGGTACGAGTGAGCAGTTCTTC
CDR3: CASSLVGGGTSEQFF